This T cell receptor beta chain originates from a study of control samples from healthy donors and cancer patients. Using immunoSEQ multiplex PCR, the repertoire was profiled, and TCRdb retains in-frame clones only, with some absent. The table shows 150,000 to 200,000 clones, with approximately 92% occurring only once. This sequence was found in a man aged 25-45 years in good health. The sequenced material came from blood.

CDR3 residues: CASRGTGAYEQYF. Written as DNA, the CDR3 is TGTGCCAGCAGGGGAACGGGAGCCTACGAGCAGTACTTC. The rearrangement links TRBV11-2 to TRBJ2-7; possibly TRBD2 for D (6 bases). This CDR3 is built from 13 residues. Per germline, CDR1 SGHAT and CDR2 FQNNGV. Trimming removed 6 bases at V and 2 bases at J, with 11 bases between.